The rows below give T cell receptor beta chains drawn from one sample of a study of blood T cell repertoires in COVID-19. Repertoires were generated with immunoSEQ multiplex PCR, while TCRdb's copy carries only in-frame clones and drops some. Of 170,000 or so clones listed, about 83% are singletons. The sequencing input was peripheral blood. The receptors come from a human donor in a cohort sampled during active COVID-19. Each CDR3 is given with its conserved first and last residue. The D gene is left open where the match is weak. Clone size is shown for a subset of rows, as once, few, many or a class of expanded clone.

V,size,length,D,J,CDR3,DNA
TRBV5-1,.,14,TRBD1,TRBJ1-1,CASSFRGRNTEAFF,TGCGCCAGCAGCTTCAGGGGGAGGAACACTGAAGCTTTCTTT
TRBV2,.,18,TRBD2,TRBJ2-5,CASSKRGLAGMVQETQYF,TGTGCCAGCAGTAAAAGGGGACTAGCGGGAATGGTCCAAGAGACCCAGTACTTC
TRBV10-3,.,15,TRBD2,TRBJ2-3,CAISEPGLRTDTQYF,TGTGCCATCAGTGAACCGGGACTACGCACAGATACGCAGTATTTT
TRBV9,.,19,.,TRBJ2-2,CASSPGIGRVLPNTGELFF,TGTGCCAGCAGCCCCGGGATTGGAAGGGTACTACCAAACACCGGGGAGCTGTTTTTT
TRBV10-1,.,14,.,TRBJ2-1,CASSELDPGDEQFF,TGCGCCAGCAGTGAGTTGGACCCAGGGGATGAGCAGTTCTTC
TRBV18,.,14,.,TRBJ2-7,CASSPGLSTYEQYF,TGTGCCAGCTCACCGGGACTGTCGACCTACGAGCAGTACTTC
TRBV29-1,.,14,TRBD1,TRBJ1-1,CSVGTGGGNTEAFF,TGCAGCGTTGGGACAGGAGGGGGGAACACTGAAGCTTTCTTT
TRBV23-1,.,16,.,TRBJ2-7,CASSQRQHRDYYEQYF,TGCGCCAGCAGTCAGCGGCAGCACCGCGACTACTACGAGCAGTACTTC
TRBV12-3/TRBV12-4,once,12,.,TRBJ2-7,CASSHTGYEQYF,TGTGCCAGCAGCCACACAGGGTACGAGCAGTACTTC
TRBV9,.,15,TRBD1,TRBJ1-4,CASSGVTGPNEKLFF,TGTGCCAGCAGCGGAGTGACAGGGCCTAATGAAAAACTGTTTTTT
TRBV7-2,.,12,TRBD1,TRBJ2-7,CASSSTGGEQYF,TGTGCCAGCAGCTCTACAGGGGGGGAGCAGTACTTC
TRBV24-1,.,12,TRBD2,TRBJ2-1,CATSGGYNEQFF,TGTGCCACTAGCGGGGGATACAATGAGCAGTTCTTC
TRBV4-3,.,14,.,TRBJ2-2,CASSQGRGTGELFF,TGCGCCAGCAGCCAAGGGCGGGGAACCGGGGAGCTGTTTTTT